Below, one T cell receptor beta chain is given with its context. This clonotype was recorded at least ten times. The antigen this receptor binds is unknown. Per-base qualities were not stored, and no clone one base away is much larger. This sample stems from a study of response to subunit inactivated influenza vaccine listed by TCRdb under 2018. Some background on the complete study: To follow how T cells responded to a trivalent subunit inactivated influenza vaccine, the researchers relied on deep quantitative profiling of the T cell receptor repertoire.

The CDR3, from cysteine to phenylalanine, totals 17 residues. The CDR3 DNA has 51 bases and is translated from base 1. V and J are truncated by 4 bases and 2 bases respectively, leaving an intervening sequence of 19 bases. In the germline V gene, CDR1 corresponds to LGHNA and CDR2 to YNFKEQ. General conclusions and limits of the study: According to the authors, only a limited number of new T cells may be recruited by each seasonal influenza vaccination.

The receptor library was made with RT-PCR. Sequencing was carried out with an Illumina HiSeq 2500. TCRdb trimmed the raw reads at Q25, called clones with MiXCR and kept productive beta chains. Rows are unified per CDR3 protein, each entry keeping the most common DNA and genes. A total of 610,000 or so distinct CDR3 sequences appear in this sample, roughly 15% of them only once. 8.5% to 14% of the sample lies in the top ten. This receptor was obtained from a man aged 50-59 years who received an inactivated influenza vaccine. Donor details come from another sample of the same person, matched by shared clones. Sequenced material: PBMCs from blood, taken approximately 13 days after vaccination. Rearrangement joined TRBV4-2 to TRBJ2-3, with TRBD2 tentatively as D gene (7 bases match). The CDR3 protein sequence reads: CASSRLITGGYTDTQYF. The DNA is TGTGCCAGCAGCCGATTAATTACGGGGGGCTACACAGATACGCAGTATTTT.